This T cell receptor beta chain stems from a study of blood T cell repertoires in COVID-19 (dated by TCRdb to about 2020). With respect to the entire study: Samples covering the acute and convalescent phases of COVID-19 were provided by collaborators in the United States, Italy and Spain. The samples were drawn from the first 160 participants of the ongoing ImmuneRACE study and from 950 to 1,500 subjects provided by 6 global collaborators. Subjects who had been exposed to COVID-19, were actively infected with it, or had recovered from it provided the deeply sampled blood TCRbeta repertoires that made up the dataset. The prospective study material was composed of cDNA or gDNA derived from T cells, B-cell-depleted T cells, or PBMCs. Where available, HLA class I and class II types were obtained from metadata supplied by the sample provider rather than from assay-based typing. The repertoires were released in a freely available public database meant as a resource for research on the immune response to SARS-CoV-2. Sample metadata almost always included a de-identified subject ID, COVID-19 status, age in years and sex.

CDR1 and CDR2 (WNHNN, SYGVQD) derive from the germline V gene (reference sequence). V is clipped by 6 bases and J by 5 bases, and the sequence between their germline boundaries is 11 bases long. The CDR3 runs 13 residues from the cysteine to the phenylalanine. The CDR3 DNA has 39 bases and is translated from base 1. Overall study outcomes, separate from this receptor: How much clinical and demographic metadata was included differed by source and by participant, and the metadata was provided uncurated.

TCRbeta CDR3 regions were amplified from genomic DNA by means of the immunoSEQ Assay, a bias-controlled multiplex PCR. The source study handled its data this way. The number of nucleated cells in each sample was estimated from the amplification of reference gene primers within the assay. To quantify the absolute abundance of each unique TCRbeta CDR3 rearrangement, sequence reads were collapsed and filtered. For each sample, productive Simpson clonality was calculated by taking the square root of Simpson's diversity index across productive rearrangements. The immuneACCESS repertoire file appears here via TCRdb, limited to in-frame rearrangements. These files lack a portion of the clones; in checked studies, under half of the deficit traces to unresolved V genes, and the cause of the others is not known. V, J and clone size are taken as reported in that table, and D and trimming were inferred from the DNA itself. Counted in this sample were around 360,000 clones; more than 85% of them appeared once. The top ten clonotypes cover around 3% of the sample.

With respect to this clone: The target of this receptor is not known. Base-call qualities are not available, and no considerably larger clone is one nucleotide away.

Participants in the prospective study were enrolled through a virtual design, were aged about 18 to 100 years, and lived in 20 to 30 United States geographic areas. In the prospective study, participants were assigned to cohorts based on the clinical history participants reported in a screening survey and a study questionnaire. ImmuneRACE Cohort 3 recovered participants were defined by two consecutive negative NP/OP PCR tests, healthcare professional clearance, or symptom resolution. In the prospective study, whole blood, serum and a nasopharyngeal or oropharyngeal swab were collected from each participant by mobile phlebotomists. Participants in the prospective study had the option to provide additional blood draws and questionnaires over a roughly 2-month period. Prospective study blood samples were shipped either frozen or at room temperature before DNA extraction.

The source is a woman younger than 45 who had recovered from COVID-19. The specimen was PBMCs or T cells enriched from blood (not recorded which). The chain links TRBV10-1 with TRBJ1-5, with a tentative D gene TRBD1 over 6 matching bases. The DNA is as follows: TGCGCCAGCAGCTCGACAGGCGATCAGCCCCAGCATTTT. Its translation is CASSSTGDQPQHF.